This passage covers 20 T cell receptor beta chains from one sample sequenced in a study of T-cell reconstitution after alpha-beta-depleted transplantation in children. Researchers prepared the TCRbeta library using unique molecular identifiers, the study reports. Each CDR3 protein is one row after TCRdb ran MiXCR on the PCR reads. The data contain roughly 280,000 distinct CDR3 sequences, 11% of them seen just once; the ten biggest clones take up 20% to 30%. The material was peripheral blood, obtained 180 days after TCRalphabeta/CD19-depleted stem cell transplant. The source is a male patient between 2 and 9 years old who had a stem cell transplant for chronic granulomatous disease, so the T cells may come from the graft donor.

The sample holds many counts of this clonotype. The genes are TRBV27 and TRBJ2-1; TRBD2 matches at 9 bases. Per the germline V gene, CDR1 is MNHEY and CDR2 is SMNVEV (reference sequence). The ends lost 1 base at V and 9 bases at J; junction bases unmatched: 4. The CDR3 is 14 residues long. The CDR3: CASSLLAGVGEQFF. The CDR3 DNA reads as TGTGCCAGCAGTTTATTAGCGGGAGTGGGTGAGCAGTTCTTC.

There are many counts of this clonotype. This chain connects TRBV28 to TRBJ2-1; 10 nucleotides agree with TRBD2. There are 16 residues in the CDR3. With 3 bases clipped from V and 6 bases from J, the junction kept 8 bases outside the gene matches. CDR1 MDHEN and CDR2 SYDVKM come from the germline V gene. Written as DNA, the CDR3 is TGTGCCAGCAGTTTTCTCCAGCGGGAGGGGGCCAATGAGCAGTTCTTC. Amino acid sequence: CASSFLQREGANEQFF. The variable domain in full, with the rest retrieved from reference TRBV28 and TRBJ2-1, is DVKVTQSSRYLVKRTGEKVFLECVQDMDHENMFWYRQDPGLGLRLIYFSYDVKMKEKGDIPEGYSVSREKKERFSLILESASTNQTSMYLCASSFLQREGANEQFFGPGTRLTVL.

This clonotype has at least ten counts. This chain's CDR3 is CASRYDQGETQYF. The CDR3 DNA is TGTGCCAGCAGATATGACCAGGGGGAGACCCAGTACTTC. The V gene is TRBV12-3 or TRBV12-4, the J gene TRBJ2-5, with a weak D call TRBD1 (6 bases). The V and J ends lost 6 bases and 5 bases respectively, with 13 bases between them. CDR3 length equals 13 residues.

In its sample, this clonotype was seen many times. The chain employs TRBV28 and TRBJ2-5; D unclear. Trimming removed 6 bases from V and 3 bases from J, with 14 bases in between. The CDR3 runs to 14 residues. Germline values: CDR1 MDHEN, CDR2 SYDVKM. CDR3 nucleotide sequence: TGTGCCAGCAGCCCCTGGTTGGGAAAAGAGACCCAGTACTTC. Protein sequence: CASSPWLGKETQYF.

This clonotype was detected many times. The chain is built from TRBV7-9 and TRBJ2-5; D uncertain. The CDR3 extends over 14 amino acids. Germline V lookup: CDR1 SEHNR, CDR2 FQNEAQ (reference sequence). The V end lost 8 bases, the J end lost 5 bases, and 18 bases lay between the germline ends. CDR3 protein: CASGGTRNGETQYF. The CDR3 DNA follows: TGTGCCAGCGGTGGCACTCGAAACGGGGAGACCCAGTACTTC.

The rearrangement joins TRBV7-6 to TRBJ1-4; a possible D gene is TRBD1 (6 bases). Trimming removed 0 bases from V and 0 bases from J, with 11 bases in between. CDR1 is SGHVS, CDR2 FNYEAQ, per germline. The CDR3 loop spans 17 amino acids. For the CDR3, the DNA is TGTGCCAGCAGCTTAGCCCGATACAGGGCAACTAATGAAAAACTGTTTTTT. Encoded protein: CASSLARYRATNEKLFF. The whole variable domain, remainder taken from reference TRBV7-6 and TRBJ1-4, is GAGVSQSPRYKVTKRGQDVALRCDPISGHVSLYWYRQALGQGPEFLTYFNYEAQQDKSGLPNDRFSAERPEGSISTLTIQRTEQRDSAMYRCASSLARYRATNEKLFFGSGTQLSVL.

This clonotype was seen once. A read error is possible here, since a much larger clone lies one base away. The J gene is TRBJ1-1, the V gene TRBV20-1, with TRBD1 matching over 8 bases. Germline trimming cut 0 bases from V and 6 bases from J; bases unmatched to any gene: 6. Germline V lookup: CDR1 DFQATT, CDR2 SNEGSKA (reference sequence). The CDR3 length is 14 residues. The CDR3 reads CSAREDRVRPEAFF. Here the CDR3 DNA reads TGCAGTGCTAGAGAGGACAGGGTGAGGCCTGAAGCTTTCTTT.

This clonotype has a handful of counts. The chain links TRBV14 to TRBJ2-1; D tentatively reads TRBD1 or TRBD2 (5 bases each). V was clipped by 4 bases and J by 2 bases, with 15 bases between them. The CDR3 is 16 residues long. Looked up from germline, CDR1 is SGHDN and CDR2 is FVKESK. Here the CDR3 DNA reads TGTGCCAGCAGCCGTTCCCCGGGACGTACCTACAATGAGCAGTTCTTC. Its translation is CASSRSPGRTYNEQFF.

The sample holds one count of this clonotype. It may be a read error: a sequence one base away is much more abundant. V gene TRBV28 combines with J gene TRBJ1-1; D perhaps matches TRBD1 (5 bases). Germline V gene sequence: CDR1 MDHEN, CDR2 SYDVKM. This CDR3 is built from 11 residues. V gave up 6 bases and J gave up 8 bases, with 10 bases separating them. CDR3 sequence reads: CASSPGGEAFF. The CDR3, as DNA: TGTGCCAGCAGCCCCGGGGGAGAAGCTTTCTTT.

This clonotype was detected ten times or more. The rearrangement joins TRBV4-2 to TRBJ2-3; 10 bases line up with TRBD2. CDR3 length equals 16 residues. The germline CDR1 and CDR2 sequences are LGHNA and YNFKEQ. Trimming took 1 base from V and 1 from J; bases not matched to a gene: 2. The CDR3, as DNA: TGTGCCAGCAGCCAAGCTCTAGCGGGAGGCACAGATACGCAGTATTTT. As protein: CASSQALAGGTDTQYF.

This clonotype has ten or more counts. This chain uses TRBV5-1 with TRBJ2-1; 9 nucleotides match TRBD1. Germline trimming cut 0 bases from V and 3 bases from J; bases unmatched to any gene: 7. This CDR3 spans 17 amino acids. Germline CDR1 reads SGHRS; CDR2 reads YFSETQ. CDR3 DNA: TGCGCCAGCAGCTTGGGCTCCTGGGACAGGGACTACAATGAGCAGTTCTTC. Translated, it gives CASSLGSWDRDYNEQFF.

This clonotype has more than one count but fewer than ten. This chain links TRBV20-1 with TRBJ2-5; 7 bases agree with TRBD2. CDR1 is DFQATT and CDR2 is SNEGSKA in the germline V gene (reference sequence). The CDR3 contains 17 residues. The V gene end was trimmed by 0 bases and the J gene end by 3 bases; junction bases not matched to a gene: 13. CDR3 sequence reads: CSARDSREVIWKETQYF. The CDR3 nucleotides read TGCAGTGCTAGAGATTCCCGGGAGGTTATTTGGAAAGAGACCCAGTACTTC.

This clonotype was detected ten times or more. This rearrangement joins TRBV18 to TRBJ2-5; D remains unclear. The CDR3 spans 14 residues. The germline V and J ends were trimmed by 0 bases and 5 bases, with 10 bases remaining between them. Germline V gene lookup returns CDR1 KGHSH and CDR2 LQKENI. The CDR3 spells CASSPPVTVETQYF. CDR3 nucleotide sequence: TGTGCCAGCTCACCACCGGTTACAGTTGAGACCCAGTACTTC.

This clonotype was detected ten times or more. This chain joins TRBV10-2 and TRBJ2-7; TRBD2 might be the D (5 bases). CDR1 and CDR2 (germline): WSHSY, SAAADI. CDR3 length: 13 residues. The V and J ends lost 7 bases and 2 bases respectively, with 12 bases between them. The CDR3 DNA follows: TGCGCCAGCACCCGCGGGCCCACCTACGAGCAGTACTTC. Protein sequence: CASTRGPTYEQYF.

This clonotype was picked up many times. The chain couples TRBV5-5 to TRBJ1-6; no clear D. The CDR3 runs to 14 residues. V gave up 4 bases and J gave up 7 bases, with 12 bases separating them. Germline-derived CDR1 and CDR2 are SGHKS and YYEKEE (reference sequence). The CDR3 DNA is TGTGCCAGCAGCCTGACGGGCCCCAATTCACCCCTCCACTTT. This codes for CASSLTGPNSPLHF.

This clonotype was recorded many times. The chain links TRBV5-1 to TRBJ2-1; TRBD1 aligns across 8 bases. CDR1 and CDR2 (germline): SGHRS, YFSETQ. V was pared by 4 bases and J by 0 bases, with 6 bases of the junction left unmatched. This CDR3 region has 16 residues. The CDR3 DNA reads as TGCGCCAGCAGCCAAGGACAGGGCGTCTCCTACAATGAGCAGTTCTTC. Translated: CASSQGQGVSYNEQFF. The full variable domain, completed using reference TRBV5-1 and TRBJ2-1, is KAGVTQTPRYLIKTRGQQVTLSCSPISGHRSVSWYQQTPGQGLQFLFEYFSETQRNKGNFPGRFSGRQFSNSRSEMNVSTLELGDSALYLCASSQGQGVSYNEQFFGPGTRLTVL.

The chain has TRBV18 and TRBJ2-7; possible D gene TRBD1, 5 bases. Between the trimmed V and J ends, which lost 6 bases and 2 bases, there was a span of 11 bases. The CDR3 extends over 13 amino acids. CDR1 is KGHSH, CDR2 LQKENI, per germline. This chain's CDR3 is CASSKGWAYEQYF. In DNA form, the CDR3 reads TGTGCCAGCTCGAAGGGGTGGGCCTACGAGCAGTACTTC. The complete variable domain, with remaining parts taken from reference TRBV18 and TRBJ2-7, reads NAGVMQNPRHLVRRRGQEARLRCSPMKGHSHVYWYRQLPEEGLKFMVYLQKENIIDESGMPKERFSAEFPKEGPSILRIQQVVRGDSAAYFCASSKGWAYEQYFGPGTRLTVT.

This clonotype was recorded at least ten times. V is TRBV27 and J is TRBJ2-3; D is undetermined. Trimming pared 0 bases from V and 2 bases from J, leaving 9 bases between. The CDR3 is made up of 15 amino acids. CDR1 is MNHEY, CDR2 SMNVEV, per germline (reference sequence). The CDR3 is CASSLSGTPTDTQYF. CDR3 sequence (DNA): TGTGCCAGCAGTTTATCTGGTACCCCCACAGATACGCAGTATTTT.

The DNA for the CDR3 is TGTGCCAGCACCAACGGGCCGGGAGGGCCCGGGGAGCTGTTTTTT. Its protein is CASTNGPGGPGELFF. V gene TRBV6-1 combines with J gene TRBJ2-2, with 8 positions matching TRBD2. CDR1 is MNHNS and CDR2 is SASEGT in the germline V gene. This CDR3 spans 15 amino acids. The V and J ends lost 7 bases and 6 bases, in that order; junction bases with no gene match: 10.

This clonotype was observed at least ten times. The rearrangement joins TRBV12-3 or TRBV12-4 to TRBJ2-5, with 7 bases matching TRBD1. Germline trimming cut 6 bases from V and 4 bases from J; bases unmatched to any gene: 5. This CDR3 has 13 amino acids. DNA for the CDR3: TGTGCCAGCAGCTACAGGGACAGAGAGACCCAGTACTTC. It encodes CASSYRDRETQYF.